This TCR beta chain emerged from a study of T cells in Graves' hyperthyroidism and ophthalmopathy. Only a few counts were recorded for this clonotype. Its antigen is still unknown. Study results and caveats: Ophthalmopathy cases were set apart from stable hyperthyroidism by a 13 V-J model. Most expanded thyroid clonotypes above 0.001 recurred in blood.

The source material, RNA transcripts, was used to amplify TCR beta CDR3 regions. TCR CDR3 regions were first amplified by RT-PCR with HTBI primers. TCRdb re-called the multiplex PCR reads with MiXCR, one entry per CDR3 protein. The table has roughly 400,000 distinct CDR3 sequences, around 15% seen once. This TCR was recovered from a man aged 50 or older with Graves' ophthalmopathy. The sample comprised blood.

CDR3 coding DNA: TGTGCCAGTAGTATGGATGGCGGAATAGCCAAAAACATTCAGTACTTC. This codes for CASSMDGGIAKNIQYF. The genes are TRBV19 and TRBJ2-4, with D uncertain. CDR3 length: 16 amino acids. The V end lost 3 bases, the J end lost 0 bases, and 12 bases lay between the germline ends. Germline CDR1 is LNHDA and CDR2 is SQIVND (reference sequence).